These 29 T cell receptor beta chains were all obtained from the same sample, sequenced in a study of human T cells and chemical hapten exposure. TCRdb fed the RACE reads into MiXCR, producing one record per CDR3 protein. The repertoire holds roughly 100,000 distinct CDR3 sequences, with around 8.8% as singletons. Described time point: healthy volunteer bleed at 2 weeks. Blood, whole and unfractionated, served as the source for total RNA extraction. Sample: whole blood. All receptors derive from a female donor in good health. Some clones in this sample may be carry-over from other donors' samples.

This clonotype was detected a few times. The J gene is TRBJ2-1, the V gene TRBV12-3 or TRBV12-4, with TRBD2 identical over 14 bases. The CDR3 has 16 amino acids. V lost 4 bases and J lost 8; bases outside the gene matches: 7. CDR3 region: CASSSRLAGGPDEQFF. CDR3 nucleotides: TGTGCCAGCAGTTCCCGACTAGCGGGAGGGCCGGATGAGCAGTTCTTC.

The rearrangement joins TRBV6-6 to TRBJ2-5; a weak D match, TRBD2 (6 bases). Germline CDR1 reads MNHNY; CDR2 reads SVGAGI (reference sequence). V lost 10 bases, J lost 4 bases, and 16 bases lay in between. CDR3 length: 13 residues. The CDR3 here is CATARGSGETQYF. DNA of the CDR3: TGTGCCACCGCCCGGGGGTCGGGAGAGACCCAGTACTTC.

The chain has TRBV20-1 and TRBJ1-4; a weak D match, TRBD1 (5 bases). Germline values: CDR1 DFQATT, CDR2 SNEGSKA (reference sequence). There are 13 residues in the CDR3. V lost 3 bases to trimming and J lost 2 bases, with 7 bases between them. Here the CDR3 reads CSASRQTNEKLFF. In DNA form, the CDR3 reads TGCAGTGCTAGTAGACAGACTAATGAAAAACTGTTTTTT.

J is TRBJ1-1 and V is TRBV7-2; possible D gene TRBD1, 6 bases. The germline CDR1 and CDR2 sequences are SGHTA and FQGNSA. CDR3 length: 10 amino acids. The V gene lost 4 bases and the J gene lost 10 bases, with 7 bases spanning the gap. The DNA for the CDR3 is TGTGCCAGCAGCTCAGGGGTAGCTTTCTTT. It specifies CASSSGVAFF.

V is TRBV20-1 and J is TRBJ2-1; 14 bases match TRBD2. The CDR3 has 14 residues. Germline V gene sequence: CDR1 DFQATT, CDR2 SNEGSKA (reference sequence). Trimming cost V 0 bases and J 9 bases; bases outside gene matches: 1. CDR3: CSAREGTSGSEQFF. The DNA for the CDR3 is TGCAGTGCTAGAGAGGGGACTAGCGGGAGTGAGCAGTTCTTC.

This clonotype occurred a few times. The CDR3 region is CASSLGLAGDKNIQYF. CDR3 bases: TGCGCCAGCAGCTTAGGGCTAGCGGGGGACAAAAACATTCAGTACTTC. The chain is built from TRBV5-1 and TRBJ2-4; 10 nucleotides agree with TRBD2. Germline V gene sequence: CDR1 SGHRS, CDR2 YFSETQ. The CDR3 runs to 16 residues. J lost 3 bases, V lost 2 bases, and 5 bases had no gene match.

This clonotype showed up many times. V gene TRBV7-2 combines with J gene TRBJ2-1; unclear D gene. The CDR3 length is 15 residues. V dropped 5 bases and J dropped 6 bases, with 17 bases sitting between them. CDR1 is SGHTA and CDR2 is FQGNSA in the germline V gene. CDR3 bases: TGTGCCAGCAGCGATTTCTCGTCGCAGCGCAATGAGCAGTTCTTC. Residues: CASSDFSSQRNEQFF.

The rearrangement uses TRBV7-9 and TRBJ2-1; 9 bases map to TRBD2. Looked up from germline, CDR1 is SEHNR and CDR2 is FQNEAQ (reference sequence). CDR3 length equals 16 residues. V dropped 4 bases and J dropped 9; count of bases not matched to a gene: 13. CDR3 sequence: CASSWTWRREGREQFF. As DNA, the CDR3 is TGTGCCAGCAGCTGGACCTGGAGGCGGGAGGGCCGTGAGCAGTTCTTC.

In DNA form, the CDR3 reads TGCAGCGTTGCCCCCGGGACAGGGGGACGGGAGACCCAGTACTTC. Translating it yields CSVAPGTGGRETQYF. The chain uses TRBV29-1 and TRBJ2-5, with 11 bases that match TRBD1. The CDR3 covers 15 residues. In germline, CDR1 is SQVTM, CDR2 ANQGSEA. V was pared by 4 bases and J by 5 bases, with 9 bases of the junction left unmatched. The full variable domain, completed using reference TRBV29-1 and TRBJ2-5, is SAVISQKPSRDICQRGTSLTIQCQVDSQVTMMFWYRQQPGQSLTLIATANQGSEATYESGFVIDKFPISRPNLTFSTLTVSNMSPEDSSIYLCSVAPGTGGRETQYFGPGTRLLVL.

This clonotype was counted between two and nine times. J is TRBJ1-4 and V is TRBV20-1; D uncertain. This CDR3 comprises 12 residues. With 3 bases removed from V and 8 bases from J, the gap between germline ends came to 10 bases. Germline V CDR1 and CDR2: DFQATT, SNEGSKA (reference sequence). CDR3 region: CSASLGMEKLFF. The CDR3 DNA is TGCAGTGCTAGCCTTGGGATGGAAAAACTGTTTTTT.

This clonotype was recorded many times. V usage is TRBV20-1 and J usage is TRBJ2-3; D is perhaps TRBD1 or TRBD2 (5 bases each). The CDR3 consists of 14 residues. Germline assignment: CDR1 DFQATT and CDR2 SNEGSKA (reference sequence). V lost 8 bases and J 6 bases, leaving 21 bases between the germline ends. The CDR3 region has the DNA TGCAGTACCCCGGGGACCAGTTTTGGTGATACGCAGTATTTT. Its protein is CSTPGTSFGDTQYF.

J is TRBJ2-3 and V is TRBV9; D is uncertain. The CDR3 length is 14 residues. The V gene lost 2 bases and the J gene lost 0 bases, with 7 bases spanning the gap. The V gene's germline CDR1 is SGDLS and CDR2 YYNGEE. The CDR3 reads CASSVGFSTDTQYF. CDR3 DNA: TGTGCCAGCAGCGTCGGCTTTAGCACAGATACGCAGTATTTT.

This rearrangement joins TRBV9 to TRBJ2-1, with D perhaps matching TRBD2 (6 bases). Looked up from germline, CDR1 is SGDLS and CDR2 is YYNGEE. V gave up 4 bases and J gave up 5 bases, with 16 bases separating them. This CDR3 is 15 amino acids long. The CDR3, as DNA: TGTGCCAGCAGCCCGACCGGGACTTCGGACAATGAGCAGTTCTTC. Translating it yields CASSPTGTSDNEQFF.

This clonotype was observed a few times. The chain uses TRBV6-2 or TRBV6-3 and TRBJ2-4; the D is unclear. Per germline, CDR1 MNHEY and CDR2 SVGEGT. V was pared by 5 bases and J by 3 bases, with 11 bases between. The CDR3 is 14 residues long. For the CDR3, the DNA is TGTGCCAGCAGTCCTCCGTCGATCAAAAACATTCAGTACTTC. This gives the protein CASSPPSIKNIQYF.

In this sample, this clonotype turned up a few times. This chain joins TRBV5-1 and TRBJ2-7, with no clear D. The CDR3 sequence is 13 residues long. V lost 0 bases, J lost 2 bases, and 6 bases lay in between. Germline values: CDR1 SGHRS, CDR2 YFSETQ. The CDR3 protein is CASSLEETYEQYF. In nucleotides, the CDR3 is TGCGCCAGCAGCTTGGAGGAGACCTACGAGCAGTACTTC. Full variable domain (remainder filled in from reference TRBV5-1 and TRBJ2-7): KAGVTQTPRYLIKTRGQQVTLSCSPISGHRSVSWYQQTPGQGLQFLFEYFSETQRNKGNFPGRFSGRQFSNSRSEMNVSTLELGDSALYLCASSLEETYEQYFGPGTRLTVT.

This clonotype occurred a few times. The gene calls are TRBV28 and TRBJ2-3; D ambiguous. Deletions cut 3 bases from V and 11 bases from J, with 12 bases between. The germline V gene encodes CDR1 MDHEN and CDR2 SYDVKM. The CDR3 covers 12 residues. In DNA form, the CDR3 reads TGTGCCAGCAGTTTCTTGAGCGTCAAGCAGTATTTT. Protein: CASSFLSVKQYF. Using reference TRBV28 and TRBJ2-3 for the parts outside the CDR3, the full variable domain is DVKVTQSSRYLVKRTGEKVFLECVQDMDHENMFWYRQDPGLGLRLIYFSYDVKMKEKGDIPEGYSVSREKKERFSLILESASTNQTSMYLCASSFLSVKQYFGPGTRLTVL.

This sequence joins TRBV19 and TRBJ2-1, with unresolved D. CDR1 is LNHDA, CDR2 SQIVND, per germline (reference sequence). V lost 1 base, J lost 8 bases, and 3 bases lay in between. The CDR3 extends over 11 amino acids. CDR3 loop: CASSIVDEQFF. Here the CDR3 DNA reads TGTGCCAGTAGTATAGTAGATGAGCAGTTCTTC.

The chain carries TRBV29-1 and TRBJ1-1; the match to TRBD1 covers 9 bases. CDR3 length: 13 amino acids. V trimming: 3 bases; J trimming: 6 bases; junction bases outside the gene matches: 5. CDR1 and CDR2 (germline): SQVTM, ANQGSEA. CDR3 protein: CSVEGQGMAEAFF. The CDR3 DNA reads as TGCAGCGTTGAGGGACAGGGAATGGCTGAAGCTTTCTTT.

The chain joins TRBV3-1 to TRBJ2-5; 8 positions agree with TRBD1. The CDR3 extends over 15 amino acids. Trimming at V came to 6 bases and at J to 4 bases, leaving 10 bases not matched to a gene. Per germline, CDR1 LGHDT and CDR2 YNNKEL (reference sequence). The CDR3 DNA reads TGTGCCAGCAGAGTCACCGGGACAGGAGGAGAGACCCAGTACTTC. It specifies CASRVTGTGGETQYF.

CDR3 residues: CASSLSFTYEQYF. The CDR3 coding sequence is TGCGCCAGCAGCTTGTCTTTTACCTACGAGCAGTACTTC. This chain joins TRBV5-1 and TRBJ2-7; D is undetermined. V was clipped by 1 base and J by 2 bases, with 7 bases between them. The CDR3 spans 13 residues. CDR1 is SGHRS, CDR2 YFSETQ, per germline.

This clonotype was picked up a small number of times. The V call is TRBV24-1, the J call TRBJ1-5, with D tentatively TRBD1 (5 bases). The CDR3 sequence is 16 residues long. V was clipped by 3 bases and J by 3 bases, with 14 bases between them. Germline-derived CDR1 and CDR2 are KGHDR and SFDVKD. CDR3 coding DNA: TGTGCCACCAGTGATGGTACCGGGACTTACAATCAGCCCCAGCATTTT. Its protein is CATSDGTGTYNQPQHF.

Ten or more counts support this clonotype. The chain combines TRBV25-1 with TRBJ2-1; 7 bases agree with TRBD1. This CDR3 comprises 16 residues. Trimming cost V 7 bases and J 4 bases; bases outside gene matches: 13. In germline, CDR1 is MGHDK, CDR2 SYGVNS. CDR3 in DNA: TGTGCCAGCATTTTTGGGTCGCTGACAGGGTACAATGAGCAGTTCTTC. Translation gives CASIFGSLTGYNEQFF.

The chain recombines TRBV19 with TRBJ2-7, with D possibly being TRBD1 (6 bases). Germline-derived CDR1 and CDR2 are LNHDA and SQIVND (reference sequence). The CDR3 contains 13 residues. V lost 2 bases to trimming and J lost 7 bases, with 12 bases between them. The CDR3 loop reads CASSITQGREQYF. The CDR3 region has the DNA TGTGCCAGTAGTATAACCCAGGGGCGGGAGCAGTACTTC.

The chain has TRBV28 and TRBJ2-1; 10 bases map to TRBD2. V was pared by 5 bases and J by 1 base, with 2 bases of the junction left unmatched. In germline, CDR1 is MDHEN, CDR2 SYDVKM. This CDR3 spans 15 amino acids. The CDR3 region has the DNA TGTGCCAGCAGTCTAGCGGGAGCTTCCTACAATGAGCAGTTCTTC. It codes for CASSLAGASYNEQFF.

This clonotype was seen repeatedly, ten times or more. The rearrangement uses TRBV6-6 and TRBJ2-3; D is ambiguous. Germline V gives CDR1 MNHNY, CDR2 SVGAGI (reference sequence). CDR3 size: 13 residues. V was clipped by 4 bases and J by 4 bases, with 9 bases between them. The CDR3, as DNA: TGTGCCAGCAGTTCTATTGGGGCAGATACGCAGTATTTT. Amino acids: CASSSIGADTQYF.

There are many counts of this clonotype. CDR3 nucleotides: TGTGCCAGCACCATAGCTGGCGAGCAGTACTTC. Translation gives CASTIAGEQYF. The chain carries TRBV6-1 and TRBJ2-7; D gene ambiguous. Germline V CDR1 and CDR2: MNHNS, SASEGT. V was clipped by 7 bases and J by 6 bases, with 10 bases between them. There are 11 residues in the CDR3.

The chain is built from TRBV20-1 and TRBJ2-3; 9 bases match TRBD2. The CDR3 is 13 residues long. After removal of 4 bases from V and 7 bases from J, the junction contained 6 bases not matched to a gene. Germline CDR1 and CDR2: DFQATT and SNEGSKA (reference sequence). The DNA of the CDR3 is TGCAGTGCTAATAGCGGGAGCAGAAATACGCAGTATTTT. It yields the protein CSANSGSRNTQYF.

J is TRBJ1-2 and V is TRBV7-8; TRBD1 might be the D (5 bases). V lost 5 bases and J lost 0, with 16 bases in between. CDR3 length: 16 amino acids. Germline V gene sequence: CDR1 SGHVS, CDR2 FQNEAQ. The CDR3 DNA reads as TGTGCCAGCAGCCCAAGGTTAGGGGAGGCTAACTATGGCTACACCTTC. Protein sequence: CASSPRLGEANYGYTF.

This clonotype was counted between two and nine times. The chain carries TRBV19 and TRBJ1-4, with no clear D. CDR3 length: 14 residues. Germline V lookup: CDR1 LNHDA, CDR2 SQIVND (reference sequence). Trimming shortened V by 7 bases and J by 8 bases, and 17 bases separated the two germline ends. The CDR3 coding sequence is TGTGCCAGTAAGGATGGGCCGGCCAAAGAAAAACTGTTTTTT. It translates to CASKDGPAKEKLFF.